The 14 T cell receptor beta chains below come from one sample, sequenced in a study of glioma-infiltrating T cells after dendritic cell vaccination. Assay: immunoSEQ multiplex PCR; the TCRdb copy retains only in-frame clones and omits some. This sample has 20,000 to 25,000 clones, with about four fifths found just once. Sequenced here: blood, sampled before dendritic cell vaccination. All receptors derive from a human donor with glioblastoma.

V gene TRBV6-5 combines with J gene TRBJ2-7; the match to TRBD1 covers 7 bases. The CDR3 length is 14 residues. Germline assignment: CDR1 MNHEY and CDR2 SVGAGI. V was pared by 6 bases and J by 1 base, with 6 bases of the junction left unmatched. The CDR3 nucleotides read TGTGCCAGCAGCCAGGGGACAGCATCCTACGAGCAGTACTTC. This codes for CASSQGTASYEQYF.

This chain links TRBV10-3 with TRBJ2-1, with 7 bases that match TRBD2. The V gene's germline CDR1 is ENHRY and CDR2 SYGVKD. This CDR3 has 13 residues. Trimming took 8 bases from V and 4 from J; bases not matched to a gene: 5. The CDR3 is CAIGGGFYNEQFF. CDR3 bases: TGTGCCATCGGGGGAGGGTTTTACAATGAGCAGTTCTTC.

V usage is TRBV2 and J usage is TRBJ2-2, with 14 bases matching TRBD2. This CDR3 region has 16 residues. J was trimmed by 7 bases and V by 6 bases; bases with no gene match: 7. CDR1 is SNHLY, CDR2 FYNNEI, per germline. The CDR3 loop reads CASSSGLAGVNGELFF. The DNA of the CDR3 is TGTGCCAGCAGCTCGGGACTAGCGGGAGTTAACGGGGAGCTGTTTTTT.

The CDR3 region has the DNA TGTGCCAGCAGTCTTTACTCTGGGGCCAACGTCCTGACTTTC. This translates into CASSLYSGANVLTF. The V gene is TRBV27, the J gene TRBJ2-6; D is ambiguous. This CDR3 contains 14 residues. Per the germline V gene, CDR1 is MNHEY and CDR2 is SMNVEV (reference sequence). V was shortened by 5 bases and J by 0 bases, with 5 bases between the two germline ends.

This chain joins TRBV12-5 and TRBJ2-7, with a possible D match to TRBD2 (5 bases). The CDR3 sequence is 14 residues long. Between the trimmed V and J ends, which lost 1 base and 6 bases, there was a span of 13 bases. From germline, CDR1 is LGHNT and CDR2 FRNRAP. CDR3 bases: TGTGCTAGTGGTTTGGCGCAACAGCGGCTCGAGCAGTACTTC. Protein sequence: CASGLAQQRLEQYF.

This rearrangement joins TRBV28 to TRBJ2-7, with 12 bases identical to TRBD2. Germline V gene lookup returns CDR1 MDHEN and CDR2 SYDVKM. The V and J ends lost 1 base and 4 bases, in that order; junction bases with no gene match: 2. The CDR3 sequence is 15 residues long. The CDR3 sequence: CASSLLTSGSYEQYF. In DNA, the CDR3 is TGTGCCAGCAGTTTATTGACTAGCGGGAGTTACGAGCAGTACTTC.

The chain uses TRBV29-1 and TRBJ2-1; no firm D call. The CDR3 runs 13 residues. From germline, CDR1 is SQVTM and CDR2 ANQGSEA. V lost 1 base to trimming and J lost 3 bases, with 7 bases between them. DNA for the CDR3: TGCAGCGTTGAAGTAGTCAACTACAATGAGCAGTTCTTC. Encoded protein: CSVEVVNYNEQFF.

CDR3 DNA sequence: TGTGCCAGCAGCTTATTTTCGTGGTGGCGGGACGGGGGGGAGCAGTTCTTC. Translating it yields CASSLFSWWRDGGEQFF. This sequence joins TRBV7-2 and TRBJ2-1, with 7 bases fitting TRBD2. Per germline, CDR1 SGHTA and CDR2 FQGNSA. V gave up 2 bases and J gave up 10 bases; unmatched junction bases: 17. The CDR3 is made up of 17 amino acids. Using reference TRBV7-2 and TRBJ2-1 for the parts outside the CDR3, the full variable domain is GAGVSQSPSNKVTEKGKDVELRCDPISGHTALYWYRQSLGQGLEFLIYFQGNSAPDKSGLPSDRFSAERTGGSVSTLTIQRTQQEDSAVYLCASSLFSWWRDGGEQFFGPGTRLTVL.

V gene TRBV23-1 combines with J gene TRBJ2-1, with TRBD1 as a possible D gene (6 bases). TRBV23-1 is an ORF for which the function is uncertain. The CDR3 covers 20 residues. V was cut by 2 bases and J by 1 base, with 24 bases left in between. CDR3 nucleotide sequence: TGCGCCAGCAGTCAACCTATGTACGTTCTGGGACACTCTTCCTACAATGAGCAGTTCTTC. It specifies CASSQPMYVLGHSSYNEQFF.

The chain combines TRBV9 with TRBJ1-1; D remains unclear. The CDR3 sequence is 14 residues long. The germline gives CDR1 SGDLS, CDR2 YYNGEE. Trimming took 0 bases from V and 13 from J, leaving 19 bases between them. The DNA for the CDR3 is TGTGCCAGCAGCGTAGAAGGTTCGGTGGGCGAGATTTTCTTT. Protein sequence: CASSVEGSVGEIFF.

This clone was seen just once. The CDR3 DNA follows: TGTGCCAGCAGCGTCGCATCCCGGGGGGGGAGGGCCTTCGGGGAGCTGTTTTTT. Translated: CASSVASRGGRAFGELFF. J is TRBJ2-2 and V is TRBV9; 8 bases fit TRBD2. Germline V gene data show CDR1 as SGDLS and CDR2 as YYNGEE. Trimming at V came to 2 bases and at J to 7 bases, leaving 16 bases not matched to a gene. This CDR3 comprises 18 residues.

V usage is TRBV7-6 and J usage is TRBJ2-1, with 10 bases fitting TRBD1. Per the germline V gene, CDR1 is SGHVS and CDR2 is FNYEAQ. The junction had 3 bases not matched to a gene; V was cut back by 2 bases and J by 5 bases. The CDR3 covers 15 residues. For the CDR3, the DNA is TGTGCCAGCAGCTTATGGACAGGGGGTGACAATGAGCAGTTCTTC. Translated: CASSLWTGGDNEQFF.

This chain links TRBV9 with TRBJ2-2, with 7 bases aligning to TRBD2. This CDR3 comprises 16 residues. V was clipped by 0 bases and J by 2 bases; unmatched bases: 4. The germline gives CDR1 SGDLS, CDR2 YYNGEE. CDR3 sequence: CASSVGGGPNTGELFF. CDR3 bases: TGTGCCAGCAGCGTAGGGGGAGGGCCTAACACCGGGGAGCTGTTTTTT.

The rearrangement joins TRBV11-2 to TRBJ2-7; a weak D match, TRBD2 (5 bases). CDR3 size: 15 residues. From germline, CDR1 is SGHAT and CDR2 FQNNGV. The ends were cut back, 4 bases at V and 2 bases at J, with 15 bases in the middle. The CDR3, as DNA: TGTGCCAGCAGCTACGAGGCTAGCAGGACCTACGAGCAGTACTTC. Translated: CASSYEASRTYEQYF.